This T cell receptor beta chain was profiled in a study of PD-L1 blockade in urothelial cancer. Study-level background: T cells numbered a median of around 140,000 in the blood samples.

This clone was seen only once. Every PCR was spiked with synthetic TCR analog templates. Using immunoSEQ multiplex PCR, the repertoire was profiled, and TCRdb retains in-frame clones only, with some absent. Altogether under 40,000 clones are present, around 80% being singletons, with the ten largest covering under 40%. The CDR3 loop spans 16 amino acids. Trimming took 5 bases from V and 2 from J, leaving 17 bases between them. Germline values: CDR1 SEHNR, CDR2 FQNEAQ (reference sequence). Sequencing was performed on PBMCs, taken around atezolizumab (anti-PD-L1) treatment. V gene TRBV7-9 combines with J gene TRBJ2-3, with a weak D call TRBD2 (6 bases). This TCR was sampled from a man in his 60s with urothelial cancer. In DNA form, the CDR3 reads TGTGCCAGCAGCGAAGGACTAAGCCGCCCCACAGATACGCAGTATTTT. Translating gives CASSEGLSRPTDTQYF.